These 3 T cell receptor beta chains originate from one sample sequenced in a study of OX40 agonist ivuxolimab in advanced cancers. The method was immunoSEQ multiplex PCR; TCRdb's version includes in-frame clones alone and lacks a portion of them. The sample contains around 65,000 clones, 80% to 95% of which appear only once. Source: CD4+ or CD8+ T cells sorted from blood, taken in a trial of the OX40 agonist ivuxolimab. Receptors originate from an adult with an advanced solid tumor such as melanoma, head and neck, liver or kidney cancer.

The chain uses TRBV27 and TRBJ2-1, with 7 bases identical to TRBD1. The germline V gene has CDR1 MNHEY and CDR2 SMNVEV (reference sequence). The V segment lost 5 bases and the J segment 3 bases; nucleotides outside the gene matches: 10. The CDR3 is 16 amino acids. The CDR3 coding sequence is TGTGCCAGCAGTCGCCTCGGGACAGAATACTACAATGAGCAGTTCTTC. Its protein product is CASSRLGTEYYNEQFF.

The J gene is TRBJ2-5, the V gene TRBV7-3; possible D gene TRBD2, 6 bases. The V and J ends lost 2 bases and 5 bases respectively, with 18 bases between them. Germline V gene data show CDR1 as SGHTA and CDR2 as FQGTGA. The CDR3 has 16 residues. CDR3 region: CASSLAGFAGMETQYF. The CDR3 DNA follows: TGTGCCAGCAGCTTAGCCGGTTTTGCGGGAATGGAGACCCAGTACTTC.

This sequence joins TRBV7-9 and TRBJ1-5; tentative D call: TRBD1 (6 bases). The germline CDR1 and CDR2 sequences are SEHNR and FQNEAQ (reference sequence). The CDR3 covers 16 residues. V lost 4 bases to trimming and J lost 0 bases, with 13 bases between them. The CDR3 is CASSSGQSNSNQPQHF. Written as DNA, the CDR3 is TGTGCCAGCAGCTCTGGACAGTCAAATAGCAATCAGCCCCAGCATTTT.